This TCR beta chain was retrieved from a study of cytomegalovirus exposure and HLA in healthy donors. Sequencing was performed with immunoSEQ multiplex PCR; in TCRdb, only in-frame clones are kept and a portion is missing. The profile shows around 220,000 clones, roughly 83% of them singletons. Study-level points and caveats: Under in vitro conditions, three CMV-associated chains were confirmed as specific for CMV antigens. It was found in a later analysis that first-cohort TCR clusters tended to co-occur in the 120 validation repertoires.

The CDR3 loop spans 14 amino acids. Germline assignment: CDR1 SQVTM and CDR2 ANQGSEA. J was trimmed by 1 base and V by 6 bases; bases with no gene match: 7. Notes on this clone: Its specificity is unknown.

Sequencing was carried out using PBMCs. The sequence derives from a woman in her 30s in good health and CMV-seropositive. The V and J genes are TRBV29-1 and TRBJ1-2; 8 bases agree with TRBD1. Written as DNA, the CDR3 is TGCAGCGTAGGTCGGACAGGGATTAACTATGGCTACACCTTC. It is translated as CSVGRTGINYGYTF.